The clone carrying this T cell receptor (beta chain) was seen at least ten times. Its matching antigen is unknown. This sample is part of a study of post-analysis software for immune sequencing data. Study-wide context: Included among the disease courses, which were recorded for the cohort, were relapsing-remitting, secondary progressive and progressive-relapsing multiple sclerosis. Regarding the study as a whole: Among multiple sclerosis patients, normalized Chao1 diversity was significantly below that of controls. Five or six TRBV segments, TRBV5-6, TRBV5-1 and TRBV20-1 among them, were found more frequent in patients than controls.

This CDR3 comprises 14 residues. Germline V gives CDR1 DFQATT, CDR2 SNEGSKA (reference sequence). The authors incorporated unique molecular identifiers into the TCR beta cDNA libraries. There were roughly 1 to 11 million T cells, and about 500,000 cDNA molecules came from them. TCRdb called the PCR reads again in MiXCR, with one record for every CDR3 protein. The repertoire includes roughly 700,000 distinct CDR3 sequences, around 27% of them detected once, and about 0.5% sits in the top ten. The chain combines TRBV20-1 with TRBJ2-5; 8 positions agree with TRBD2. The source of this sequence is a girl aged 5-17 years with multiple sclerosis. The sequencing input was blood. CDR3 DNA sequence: TGCAGCACAAGATTAGCGGGACGCCAAGAGACCCAGTACTTC. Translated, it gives CSTRLAGRQETQYF.